The 8 T cell receptor beta chains in this list originate from one sample, sequenced in a study of T cells in Graves' hyperthyroidism and ophthalmopathy (dated by TCRdb to the late 2010s). The method behind the library was multiplex PCR. This sample was sequenced with an Illumina HiSeq 2000. Amplification of TCR beta CDR3 regions was carried out from RNA transcripts. The first round of RT-PCR for the TCR CDR3 was performed with the HTBI primer set and the Qiagen OneStep RT-PCR kit. Clones were called with MiXCR by TCRdb after fastp trimmed the public reads at Q25, and only in-frame beta chains were retained. Rows are combined by CDR3 protein, so each entry shows the most common genes and DNA. The sample records 660,000 or so distinct CDR3 sequences, over 40% of which are singletons. Of the sample, less than 9% falls within the top ten clones. Sequenced input: peripheral blood or thyroid tissue (not recorded which). The source is an adult man with Graves' disease, either hyperthyroidism or ophthalmopathy (not recorded which).

This clonotype has more than one count but fewer than ten. This sequence joins TRBV2 and TRBJ2-6; 10 bases line up with TRBD1. V gave up 6 bases and J gave up 0 bases; unmatched junction bases: 5. Germline CDR1 and CDR2: SNHLY and FYNNEI. There are 17 residues in the CDR3. CDR3 in amino acids: CASRDRDRGSGANVLTF. CDR3 DNA: TGTGCCAGCAGAGACCGGGACAGGGGCTCTGGGGCCAACGTCCTGACTTTC.

The sample holds one count of this clonotype. This rearrangement joins TRBV10-3 to TRBJ2-7; D gene unclear. Gene TRBJ2-1 matches the end of the DNA better, so the J call may be wrong. This CDR3 is 12 amino acids long. Germline CDR1 reads ENHRY; CDR2 reads SYGVKD. CDR3 DNA sequence: TGTGCCATCAGCGGCGTAGCAAATGAGCAGTTCTTC. Its translation: CAISGVANEQFF.

This rearrangement joins TRBV5-1 to TRBJ2-5; perhaps TRBD2 as D (6 bases). The CDR3 totals 15 residues. CDR1 is SGHRS and CDR2 is YFSETQ in the germline V gene. V was cut by 4 bases and J by 2 bases, with 15 bases left in between. Here the CDR3 reads CASSNLGLPQETQYF. In DNA, the CDR3 is TGCGCCAGCAGCAACCTGGGACTTCCTCAAGAGACCCAGTACTTC.

This clonotype was detected a few times. V gene TRBV2 combines with J gene TRBJ1-1; D not resolved. The V end lost 7 bases, the J end lost 1 base, and 13 bases lay between the germline ends. The CDR3 length is 14 residues. Germline V gene lookup returns CDR1 SNHLY and CDR2 FYNNEI. The CDR3 loop is CASKEGLANTEAFF. DNA for the CDR3: TGTGCCAGCAAAGAGGGCTTGGCGAACACTGAAGCTTTCTTT.

This clonotype was found a few times. The chain couples TRBV12-3 or TRBV12-4 to TRBJ2-5; D gene unclear. Trimming removed 6 bases from V and 2 bases from J, with 13 bases in between. This CDR3 region has 14 residues. CDR3 region: CASSPGPTQETQYF. CDR3 in DNA: TGTGCCAGCAGCCCCGGACCCACACAAGAGACCCAGTACTTC.

Remarks on this clonotype: A read error may be the cause here, since a much bigger clone is one base away. The chain has TRBV20-1 and TRBJ2-5, with D perhaps matching TRBD2 (5 bases). With 5 bases removed from V and 2 bases from J, the gap between germline ends came to 15 bases. Germline V gene sequence: CDR1 DFQATT, CDR2 SNEGSKA (reference sequence). The CDR3 spans 14 residues. The CDR3 DNA reads as TGCAGTGCTGGCGGCGGACGGGGACAAGAGACCCAGTACTTC. It translates to CSAGGGRGQETQYF.

This clonotype was observed many times. J is TRBJ2-5 and V is TRBV20-1; D is possibly TRBD2 (5 bases). The V gene's germline CDR1 is DFQATT and CDR2 SNEGSKA (reference sequence). CDR3 size: 14 residues. The V end was cut by 3 bases, the J end by 4 bases, with 15 bases between. The CDR3 coding sequence is TGCAGTGCTAGCGGCGGCGCGGGCTTAGAGACCCAGTACTTC. It yields the protein CSASGGAGLETQYF.

In this sample, this clonotype turned up a few times. The rearrangement uses TRBV9 and TRBJ1-1; no clear D gene. V shed 0 bases and J shed 2 bases, with 14 bases lying between them. Germline assignment: CDR1 SGDLS and CDR2 YYNGEE. The CDR3 spans 16 residues. CDR3 amino acids: CASSVDAWVGNTEAFF. CDR3 in DNA: TGTGCCAGCAGCGTAGATGCGTGGGTGGGAAACACTGAAGCTTTCTTT.